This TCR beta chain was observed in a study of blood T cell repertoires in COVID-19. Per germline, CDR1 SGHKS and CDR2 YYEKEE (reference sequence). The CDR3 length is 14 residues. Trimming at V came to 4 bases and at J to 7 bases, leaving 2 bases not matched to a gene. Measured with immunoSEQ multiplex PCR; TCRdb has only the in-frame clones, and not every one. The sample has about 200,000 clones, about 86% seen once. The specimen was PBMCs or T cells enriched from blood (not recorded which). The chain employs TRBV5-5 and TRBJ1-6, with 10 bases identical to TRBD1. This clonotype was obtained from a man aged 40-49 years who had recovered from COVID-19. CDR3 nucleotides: TGTGCCAGCAGCAGGGACAGGGGAAATTCACCCCTCCACTTT. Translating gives CASSRDRGNSPLHF.